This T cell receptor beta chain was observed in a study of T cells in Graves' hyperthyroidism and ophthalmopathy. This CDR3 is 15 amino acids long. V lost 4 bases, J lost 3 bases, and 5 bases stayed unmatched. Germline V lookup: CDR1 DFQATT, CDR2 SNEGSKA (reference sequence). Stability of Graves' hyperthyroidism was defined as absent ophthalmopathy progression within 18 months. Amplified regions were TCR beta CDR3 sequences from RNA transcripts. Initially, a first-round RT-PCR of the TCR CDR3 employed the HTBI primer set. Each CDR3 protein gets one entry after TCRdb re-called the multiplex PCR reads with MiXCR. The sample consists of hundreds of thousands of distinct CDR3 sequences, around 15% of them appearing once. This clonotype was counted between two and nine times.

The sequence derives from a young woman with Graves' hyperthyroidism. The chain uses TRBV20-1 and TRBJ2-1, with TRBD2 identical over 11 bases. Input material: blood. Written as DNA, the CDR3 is TGCAGTGCTACTAAACTAGCGGGGGACTACAATGAGCAGTTCTTC. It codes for CSATKLAGDYNEQFF.